Presented here are 19 T cell receptor beta chains from one specimen sequenced in a study of somatic mutations in cytotoxic T cells in rheumatoid arthritis. Method: immunoSEQ multiplex PCR; TCRdb's copy keeps in-frame clones and lacks some. The sample includes some 20,000 clones, about four fifths of them seen just once. Sequenced: CD8+ T cells sorted from blood. These receptors all come from an adult with rheumatoid arthritis.

This rearrangement joins TRBV27 to TRBJ2-1; 8 nucleotides line up with TRBD2. There are 16 residues in the CDR3. V gave up 4 bases and J gave up 4 bases; unmatched junction bases: 9. Germline V gene data show CDR1 as MNHEY and CDR2 as SMNVEV (reference sequence). CDR3 protein: CASSSMTSVRYNEQFF. CDR3 sequence (DNA): TGTGCCAGCAGTTCGATGACTAGCGTACGATACAATGAGCAGTTCTTC.

V is TRBV5-4 and J is TRBJ2-7; 10 bases map to TRBD1. CDR3 length: 14 residues. V was pared by 5 bases and J by 4 bases, with 6 bases of the junction left unmatched. Germline V gene data show CDR1 as SGHNT and CDR2 as YYREEE (reference sequence). CDR3 amino acids: CASSPDRGRYEQYV. CDR3 DNA: TGTGCCAGCAGTCCCGACAGGGGGCGGTACGAGCAGTACGTC.

By its share, this clone is medium-sized. The gene calls are TRBV9 and TRBJ1-1; the D is unclear. The CDR3 runs 14 residues. Germline loops: CDR1 SGDLS, CDR2 YYNGEE. The V gene lost 4 bases and the J gene lost 4 bases, with 14 bases spanning the gap. CDR3 DNA sequence: TGTGCCAGCAGCTTAGAGGGTAGTGGCACTGAAGCTTTCTTT. Its translation is CASSLEGSGTEAFF.

The genes are TRBV6-1 and TRBJ2-1; 7 nucleotides match TRBD1. Germline V CDR1 and CDR2: MNHNS, SASEGT. The CDR3 length is 13 residues. J was trimmed by 4 bases and V by 7 bases; bases with no gene match: 4. In DNA, the CDR3 is TGTGCCAGCACAACAGGGGCATACAATGAGCAGTTCTTC. It codes for CASTTGAYNEQFF.

This clone has a single count. The gene calls are TRBV6-5 and TRBJ2-1; a possible D gene is TRBD2 (7 bases). Germline CDR1 and CDR2: MNHEY and SVGAGI. The CDR3 runs 14 residues. V dropped 5 bases and J dropped 8 bases, with 16 bases sitting between them. CDR3: CASSLGGGGHEQFF. The CDR3, as DNA: TGTGCCAGCAGTCTGGGGGGCGGGGGTCATGAGCAGTTCTTC.

The chain is built from TRBV7-9 and TRBJ2-3, with D uncertain. The V end lost 3 bases, the J end lost 0 bases, and 4 bases lay between the germline ends. Germline V lookup: CDR1 SEHNR, CDR2 FQNEAQ (reference sequence). The CDR3 runs to 13 residues. CDR3 DNA: TGTGCCAGCAGCTTCTATAGCACAGATACGCAGTATTTT. Its protein product is CASSFYSTDTQYF.

The V gene is TRBV9, the J gene TRBJ2-7; TRBD2 aligns across 15 bases. CDR3 size: 15 residues. In germline, CDR1 is SGDLS, CDR2 YYNGEE. Trimming at V came to 4 bases and at J to 5 bases, leaving 4 bases not matched to a gene. Here the CDR3 DNA reads TGTGCCAGCAGCCCAGGACTAGCGGGGGGGGACGAGCAGTACTTC. Encoded protein: CASSPGLAGGDEQYF.

This sequence joins TRBV29-1 and TRBJ1-2, with TRBD1 identical over 7 bases. Germline values: CDR1 SQVTM, CDR2 ANQGSEA. The V gene end was trimmed by 5 bases and the J gene end by 6 bases; junction bases not matched to a gene: 6. The CDR3 sequence is 12 residues long. CDR3 amino acids: CSVQKGGHGYTF. The CDR3 DNA sequence: TGCAGCGTTCAAAAAGGGGGCCATGGCTACACCTTC.

This chain joins TRBV7-8 and TRBJ2-3; TRBD1 or TRBD2 may be the D gene (5 bases each). Looked up from germline, CDR1 is SGHVS and CDR2 is FQNEAQ. Trimming removed 4 bases at V and 2 bases at J, with 16 bases between. This CDR3 is built from 16 residues. The CDR3 region is CASSWLGVGTTDTQYF. The CDR3 DNA follows: TGTGCCAGCAGCTGGTTGGGGGTTGGGACCACAGATACGCAGTATTTT.

V and J are TRBV30 and TRBJ2-7; no reliable D call. Germline V gives CDR1 GTSNPN, CDR2 SVGIG (reference sequence). The CDR3 totals 16 residues. Trimming removed 2 bases at V and 0 bases at J, with 17 bases between. In DNA form, the CDR3 reads TGTGCCTGGAGTTTCCCCGACCTCTCCAGCTCCTACGAGCAGTACTTC. It yields the protein CAWSFPDLSSSYEQYF.

The rearrangement links TRBV7-2 to TRBJ2-7, with a weak D call TRBD2 (5 bases). The ends were cut back, 2 bases at V and 3 bases at J, with 8 bases in the middle. This CDR3 contains 13 residues. Germline loops: CDR1 SGHTA, CDR2 FQGNSA. The CDR3 DNA reads as TGTGCCAGCAGCTTAAAACGGGACTACGAGCAGTACTTC. It is translated as CASSLKRDYEQYF.

The chain couples TRBV10-3 to TRBJ1-2, with 10 bases aligning to TRBD1. After removal of 3 bases from V and 0 bases from J, the junction contained 7 bases not matched to a gene. This CDR3 contains 17 residues. Germline CDR1 reads ENHRY; CDR2 reads SYGVKD. The CDR3 protein is CAISEGDRGSTNYGYTF. The CDR3 bases are TGTGCCATCAGTGAAGGGGACAGGGGTTCCACTAACTATGGCTACACCTTC.

This chain links TRBV28 with TRBJ2-1; 10 bases line up with TRBD2. The CDR3 extends over 14 amino acids. Germline CDR1 and CDR2: MDHEN and SYDVKM. V shed 5 bases and J 9 bases; nucleotides not matched to a gene: 7. CDR3 loop: CASSRSGRAGEQFF. CDR3 nucleotides: TGTGCCAGCAGTCGAAGCGGGAGGGCGGGTGAGCAGTTCTTC. Full variable domain (remainder filled in from reference TRBV28 and TRBJ2-1): DVKVTQSSRYLVKRTGEKVFLECVQDMDHENMFWYRQDPGLGLRLIYFSYDVKMKEKGDIPEGYSVSREKKERFSLILESASTNQTSMYLCASSRSGRAGEQFFGPGTRLTVL.

The gene calls are TRBV6-5 and TRBJ1-2; D ambiguous. The CDR3 runs to 11 residues. Germline V gene data show CDR1 as MNHEY and CDR2 as SVGAGI. V lost 9 bases and J lost 4, with 9 bases in between. DNA for the CDR3: TGTGCCAGTGTCGGAAGCTATGGCTACACCTTC. The encoded protein is CASVGSYGYTF.

The chain uses TRBV6-5 and TRBJ2-4; tentatively, D is TRBD1 (6 bases). The CDR3 spans 14 residues. In germline, CDR1 is MNHEY, CDR2 SVGAGI. V lost 6 bases to trimming and J lost 9 bases, with 18 bases between them. The CDR3 DNA follows: TGTGCCAGCAGATCCCGGGACCTCAGGGGCATTCAGTACTTC. Its translation: CASRSRDLRGIQYF.

The V and J genes are TRBV7-9 and TRBJ2-5; D unresolved. Germline V gene lookup returns CDR1 SEHNR and CDR2 FQNEAQ (reference sequence). This CDR3 has 13 residues. V was shortened by 5 bases and J by 4 bases, with 11 bases between the two germline ends. The CDR3 is CASSKPLVETQYF. The CDR3 DNA follows: TGTGCCAGCAGCAAACCTCTAGTAGAGACCCAGTACTTC.

This clone was recorded a few times. V and J are TRBV5-5 and TRBJ2-2; D assignment may be TRBD1 or TRBD2 (5 bases each). CDR1 is SGHKS and CDR2 is YYEKEE in the germline V gene (reference sequence). Trimming stripped 1 base from V and 7 bases from J, with 14 bases between. CDR3 length equals 15 residues. The CDR3: CASSLYPGTNGELFF. For the CDR3, the DNA is TGTGCCAGCAGCTTGTATCCAGGGACGAACGGGGAGCTGTTTTTT.

The V gene is TRBV29-1, the J gene TRBJ2-4; D may be TRBD1 or TRBD2 (5 bases each). V was cut by 4 bases and J by 9 bases, with 16 bases left in between. The CDR3 has 13 amino acids. From germline, CDR1 is SQVTM and CDR2 ANQGSEA. For the CDR3, the DNA is TGCAGCGTTGTAACAGCTTGGGACGGCATTCAGTACTTC. Its translation is CSVVTAWDGIQYF.

V and J are TRBV2 and TRBJ2-6; tentatively, D is TRBD2 (6 bases). Trimming left V 3 bases short and J 0 bases short, with 15 bases between. Germline V gene data show CDR1 as SNHLY and CDR2 as FYNNEI. CDR3 length equals 18 residues. The CDR3 reads CASSDPAGTVSGANVLTF. CDR3 sequence (DNA): TGTGCCAGCAGTGACCCCGCGGGGACGGTCTCTGGGGCCAACGTCCTGACTTTC.